These T cell receptor beta chains were read from a single sample in a study of long-term antiretroviral therapy in people with HIV. Sequencing used immunoSEQ multiplex PCR; TCRdb keeps in-frame clones, though not all of them. This sample has approximately 24,000 clones, with roughly 84% found just once. Source: unsorted PBMCs, taken approximately 6.2 years after starting antiretroviral therapy. Every receptor here comes from a man aged 25-45 years with HIV. CDR3s include the opening cysteine and the closing phenylalanine or tryptophan. Each record gives: clone size, D gene, V gene, J gene, CDR3 protein, CDR3 DNA. A D gene is named only where the DNA matches it firmly. The size field is filled for only some rows; it gives once, few, many or a size class.

.	TRBD1	TRBV7-8	TRBJ1-5	CASSIRGREGNQPQHF	TGTGCCAGCAGCATAAGGGGGCGGGAGGGCAATCAGCCCCAGCATTTT
.	.	TRBV4-3	TRBJ2-7	CASSQDLAGPWYEQYF	TGCGCCAGCAGCCAAGACTTGGCGGGACCCTGGTACGAGCAGTACTTC
few	.	TRBV7-8	TRBJ1-2	CASSPLGNGYTF	TGTGCCAGCAGCCCCTTGGGTAATGGCTACACCTTC
few	.	TRBV5-6	TRBJ1-2	CASSLVSLGGYGYTF	TGTGCCAGCAGCTTGGTTAGTCTCGGGGGCTATGGCTACACCTTC
.	TRBD1	TRBV10-3	TRBJ1-1	CAISLHTQGVGTEAFF	TGTGCCATCAGCCTACACACACAGGGGGTGGGCACTGAAGCTTTCTTT
.	.	TRBV27	TRBJ2-7	CASKNDYEQYF	TGTGCCAGCAAAAACGACTACGAGCAGTACTTC
.	TRBD2	TRBV5-1	TRBJ2-7	CASSLTSGTINYEQYF	TGCGCCAGCAGCCTGACGTCAGGGACTATTAACTACGAGCAGTACTTC
.	.	TRBV7-2	TRBJ2-5	CASSPPGVIQETQYF	TGTGCCAGCAGCCCGCCAGGGGTAATACAAGAGACCCAGTACTTC
.	.	TRBV28	TRBJ1-5	CASRGQTQHF	TGTGCCAGCAGAGGGCAGACCCAGCATTTT
.	.	TRBV6-5	TRBJ1-4	CASSYYRHHEKLFF	TGTGCCAGCAGTTACTACAGGCACCACGAAAAACTGTTTTTT
.	TRBD2	TRBV5-1	TRBJ2-1	CASSEGLAGNSYNEQFF	TGCGCCAGCAGCGAAGGACTAGCGGGGAACTCCTACAATGAGCAGTTCTTC
.	.	TRBV11-1	TRBJ2-7	CASSLDGSASYEQYF	TGTGCCAGCAGCTTAGACGGGAGCGCTTCCTACGAGCAGTACTTC
.	.	TRBV19	TRBJ2-7	CASSSPTYEQYF	TGTGCCAGTAGTAGCCCTACCTACGAGCAGTACTTC
.	TRBD2	TRBV4-3	TRBJ2-7	CASSQDKPLAGDGYEQYF	TGCGCCAGCAGCCAAGACAAACCCCTAGCGGGAGATGGATACGAGCAGTACTTC
.	.	TRBV4-1	TRBJ2-3	CASSSLAGTDTQYF	TGCGCCAGCAGTTCACTAGCTGGCACAGATACGCAGTATTTT
.	TRBD1	TRBV27	TRBJ1-6	CASSFADRGRRVSYNSPLHF	TGTGCCAGCAGTTTCGCCGACAGGGGGCGTAGGGTATCCTATAATTCACCCCTCCACTTT
.	TRBD2	TRBV9	TRBJ2-7	CASSATSGRGYEQYF	TGTGCCAGCAGCGCGACTAGCGGGAGGGGCTACGAGCAGTACTTC
few	.	TRBV5-1	TRBJ2-1	CASSAGAGLIDEQFF	TGCGCCAGCAGCGCGGGGGCAGGGCTTATCGATGAGCAGTTCTTC
few	.	TRBV7-7	TRBJ1-3	CASSSLLGNTIYF	TGTGCCAGCAGCTCACTGCTTGGAAACACCATATATTTT
.	.	TRBV4-2	TRBJ2-2	CASSPGQSRGELFF	TGTGCCAGCAGCCCTGGACAGAGCAGAGGGGAGCTGTTTTTT
.	TRBD1	TRBV7-7	TRBJ2-5	CASSAMTGGLQTQYF	TGTGCCAGCAGCGCTATGACAGGGGGGCTACAGACCCAGTACTTC
.	.	TRBV9	TRBJ2-3	CASTISGSLTDTQYF	TGTGCCAGCACAATCTCCGGGAGTTTGACAGATACGCAGTATTTT
.	.	TRBV25-1	TRBJ1-2	CASSTAFRGGPYGYTF	TGTGCCAGCAGTACCGCATTTCGTGGCGGACCCTATGGCTACACCTTC
.	.	TRBV5-1	TRBJ1-3	CASSRTAQSGNTIYF	TGCGCCAGCAGCAGGACTGCCCAATCTGGAAACACCATATATTTT
.	.	TRBV5-4	TRBJ1-1	CASSVQGRDTEAFF	TGTGCCAGCAGCGTACAGGGAAGGGACACTGAAGCTTTCTTT
.	TRBD2	TRBV5-1	TRBJ2-2	CASSSSGLAGGTGELFF	TGCGCCAGCAGCTCTTCTGGACTAGCGGGAGGGACCGGGGAGCTGTTTTTT
.	TRBD1	TRBV20-1	TRBJ1-4	CSADRGGLFF	TGCAGTGCGGACAGGGGCGGACTGTTTTTT
.	TRBD1	TRBV10-3	TRBJ2-1	CAISESPQGQGYEQFF	TGTGCCATCAGTGAGTCACCCCAGGGACAGGGTTATGAGCAGTTCTTC
few	.	TRBV25-1	TRBJ1-2	CASSDGQHPAFPRSYTF	TGTGCCAGCAGTGACGGACAGCATCCCGCCTTCCCCCGCAGCTACACCTTC
.	.	TRBV7-9	TRBJ1-6	CASSLRRGDNSPLHF	TGTGCCAGCAGCTTACGCAGGGGTGACAATTCACCCCTCCACTTT
.	.	TRBV29-1	TRBJ1-2	CSVEGRELLYDGYTF	TGCAGCGTTGAGGGCAGGGAATTGTTGTATGATGGCTACACCTTC
.	TRBD2	TRBV11-2	TRBJ2-5	CASSLANRTSGRAGETQYF	TGTGCCAGCAGCTTAGCGAATCGGACTAGCGGGAGGGCCGGGGAGACCCAGTACTTC
few	.	TRBV7-2	TRBJ1-3	CASQGGIGNTIYF	TGTGCCAGCCAGGGTGGGATTGGAAACACCATATATTTT
.	.	TRBV6-1	TRBJ1-2	CASSEALGDGYTF	TGTGCCAGCAGTGAAGCGTTGGGTGATGGCTACACCTTC
few	TRBD1	TRBV7-9	TRBJ2-7	CASSTRTGSEQYF	TGTGCCAGCAGCACCAGGACAGGATCCGAGCAGTACTTC
.	.	TRBV7-2	TRBJ2-7	CASREVPTYEQYF	TGTGCCAGCAGGGAGGTTCCGACCTACGAGCAGTACTTC
.	TRBD1	TRBV4-1	TRBJ1-2	CASSQGTGYGYTF	TGCGCCAGCAGCCAAGGGACAGGGTATGGCTACACCTTC
.	TRBD1	TRBV7-9	TRBJ1-5	CASSLGGTGADSNQPQHF	TGTGCCAGCAGCTTAGGTGGCACAGGGGCCGATAGCAATCAGCCCCAGCATTTT
.	.	TRBV5-6	TRBJ1-5	CASSFRATNQPQHF	TGTGCCAGCAGCTTCCGGGCTACTAATCAGCCCCAGCATTTT
.	.	TRBV5-1	TRBJ1-1	CASSLAPEKTAEAFF	TGCGCCAGCAGCTTGGCTCCAGAAAAAACCGCTGAAGCTTTCTTT
.	.	TRBV28	TRBJ2-2	CASRHTQGLTGELFF	TGTGCCAGCAGGCACACTCAGGGGCTCACCGGGGAGCTGTTTTTT
.	.	TRBV2	TRBJ1-2	CASSDGTQHGYTF	TGTGCCAGCAGCGACGGGACCCAGCATGGCTACACCTTC
.	.	TRBV4-3	TRBJ2-5	CASSLALGGETQYF	TGCGCCAGCAGCCTCGCGTTGGGGGGAGAGACCCAGTACTTC
.	.	TRBV29-1	TRBJ2-1	CSVEALQGEQFF	TGCAGCGTTGAAGCCCTACAGGGCGAGCAGTTCTTC
.	TRBD1	TRBV27	TRBJ2-7	CASSSRTGGATIYEQYF	TGTGCCAGCAGTTCACGTACAGGGGGCGCGACTATCTACGAGCAGTACTTC
.	TRBD1	TRBV18	TRBJ2-7	CASSPGQGSREQYF	TGTGCCAGCTCACCGGGACAGGGGTCCCGCGAGCAGTACTTC
.	.	TRBV27	TRBJ2-7	CASSFLTGEGSYEQYF	TGTGCCAGCAGTTTTCTGACAGGGGAGGGCTCCTACGAGCAGTACTTC